A single sample is the source of the 27 T cell receptor beta chains below, sequenced in a study of blood T cell repertoires in COVID-19. Profiling relied on immunoSEQ multiplex PCR, and the TCRdb table lists in-frame clones only, not all of them. The sample includes approximately 250,000 clones, approximately 86% of them seen just once. The sequenced sample consisted of peripheral blood. The receptors were gathered from a woman aged 60-75 years with COVID-19, enrolled during active disease.

The chain employs TRBV2 and TRBJ2-1; possible D gene TRBD2, 5 bases. V was trimmed by 6 bases and J by 9 bases, leaving 21 bases between them. Per the germline V gene, CDR1 is SNHLY and CDR2 is FYNNEI. The CDR3 is made up of 15 amino acids. The CDR3 coding sequence is TGTGCCAGCAGCGCAGTACCGATCATGACTATTGAGCAGTTCTTC. Translation: CASSAVPIMTIEQFF. The complete variable domain, with remaining parts taken from reference TRBV2 and TRBJ2-1, reads EPEVTQTPSHQVTQMGQEVILRCVPISNHLYFYWYRQILGQKVEFLVSFYNNEISEKSEIFDDQFSVERPDGSNFTLKIRSTKLEDSAMYFCASSAVPIMTIEQFFGPGTRLTVL.

This clone was counted a single time. This chain joins TRBV6-6 and TRBJ1-1, with 8 positions matching TRBD1. V lost 2 bases and J lost 4; bases outside the gene matches: 6. This CDR3 comprises 15 residues. From germline, CDR1 is MNHNY and CDR2 SVGAGI (reference sequence). The CDR3 spells CASSYDAGGFTEAFF. The CDR3 DNA follows: TGTGCCAGCAGTTACGACGCAGGGGGCTTCACTGAAGCTTTCTTT.

The chain has TRBV6-5 and TRBJ2-7, with TRBD2 matching 13 bases. J gave up 3 bases and V 4 bases, and 6 bases lay outside the gene matches. Germline assignment: CDR1 MNHEY and CDR2 SVGAGI. There are 16 residues in the CDR3. CDR3 in amino acids: CASSSGLAGEGYEQYF. CDR3 DNA: TGTGCCAGCAGTTCCGGACTAGCGGGAGAGGGCTACGAGCAGTACTTC.

The chain employs TRBV28 and TRBJ1-1; 8 positions agree with TRBD1. Germline lookup yields CDR1 MDHEN and CDR2 SYDVKM. The CDR3 totals 15 residues. J was trimmed by 0 bases and V by 0 bases; bases with no gene match: 0. DNA of the CDR3: TGTGCCAGCAGTTTATGGGACAGGGTGAACACTGAAGCTTTCTTT. It translates to CASSLWDRVNTEAFF.

This clone was detected only a few times. The CDR3 protein is CAWSKWTGAEQYF. The CDR3 DNA is TGTGCCTGGAGTAAATGGACAGGGGCCGAGCAGTACTTC. The V call is TRBV30, the J call TRBJ2-7; 9 bases line up with TRBD1. Germline values: CDR1 GTSNPN, CDR2 SVGIG (reference sequence). Trimming at V came to 2 bases and at J to 6 bases, leaving 5 bases not matched to a gene. This CDR3 region has 13 residues.

The rearrangement uses TRBV5-6 and TRBJ1-3; perhaps TRBD1 as D (5 bases). The germline CDR1 and CDR2 sequences are SGHDT and YYEEEE. V gave up 4 bases and J gave up 4 bases, with 15 bases separating them. There are 15 residues in the CDR3. The CDR3 sequence is CASSDRDAGGNTIYF. As DNA, the CDR3 is TGTGCCAGCAGCGACCGGGACGCGGGGGGAAACACCATATATTTT.

This chain joins TRBV7-2 and TRBJ2-1; 9 bases map to TRBD1. CDR3 length equals 16 residues. Germline V gene lookup returns CDR1 SGHTA and CDR2 FQGNSA. V shed 5 bases, J shed 7 bases, and the junction held 12 bases outside the gene matches. The CDR3 spells CASSQAGTGNPNEQFF. The CDR3 nucleotides read TGTGCCAGCAGCCAAGCCGGGACAGGGAACCCTAATGAGCAGTTCTTC. Together with reference TRBV7-2 and TRBJ2-1, the CDR3 gives the full variable domain: GAGVSQSPSNKVTEKGKDVELRCDPISGHTALYWYRQSLGQGLEFLIYFQGNSAPDKSGLPSDRFSAERTGGSVSTLTIQRTQQEDSAVYLCASSQAGTGNPNEQFFGPGTRLTVL.

V usage is TRBV29-1 and J usage is TRBJ1-2, with 8 bases lining up with TRBD1. J was trimmed by 8 bases and V by 7 bases; bases with no gene match: 12. This CDR3 is built from 13 residues. CDR1 SQVTM and CDR2 ANQGSEA come from the germline V gene. In DNA form, the CDR3 reads TGCAGCGCCTACCGAGACAGGGGAGAGGGCTACACCTTC. Translating it yields CSAYRDRGEGYTF.

The genes are TRBV5-6 and TRBJ2-1, with D possibly matching TRBD1 (5 bases). CDR3 size: 13 residues. Trimming stripped 4 bases from V and 4 bases from J, with 9 bases between. The V gene's germline CDR1 is SGHDT and CDR2 YYEEEE. As DNA, the CDR3 is TGTGCCAGCAGCCCCACAGGATACAATGAGCAGTTCTTC. It translates to CASSPTGYNEQFF.

This sequence joins TRBV27 and TRBJ2-7, with 8 bases that match TRBD1. V dropped 5 bases and J dropped 7; count of bases not matched to a gene: 7. Germline loops: CDR1 MNHEY, CDR2 SMNVEV (reference sequence). The CDR3 covers 13 residues. The CDR3 sequence is CASSTQGAFEQYF. Here the CDR3 DNA reads TGTGCCAGCAGTACCCAGGGGGCTTTTGAGCAGTACTTC.

The V gene is TRBV30, the J gene TRBJ2-2, with 7 bases matching TRBD2. This CDR3 is built from 15 residues. In germline, CDR1 is GTSNPN, CDR2 SVGIG (reference sequence). The V gene end was trimmed by 6 bases and the J gene end by 4 bases; junction bases not matched to a gene: 11. CDR3 in DNA: TGTGCCTGTGACACCTGGACTAGGGGCACCGGGGAGCTGTTTTTT. This encodes CACDTWTRGTGELFF.

The V and J genes are TRBV5-6 and TRBJ2-1; 10 nucleotides align to TRBD2. The junction had 6 bases not matched to a gene; V was cut back by 3 bases and J by 12 bases. Germline loops: CDR1 SGHDT, CDR2 YYEEEE. The CDR3 loop spans 13 amino acids. CDR3 amino acids: CASSWSSGGRQFF. The DNA for the CDR3 is TGTGCCAGCAGCTGGTCTAGCGGGGGACGGCAGTTCTTC.

Comment on this clone: The same CDR3 arises from other DNA sequences in this sample as well. For the CDR3, the DNA is TGTGCCAGCAGCTTGGGGGGATATAGCAATCAGCCCCAGCATTTT. It is translated as CASSLGGYSNQPQHF. This rearrangement joins TRBV11-2 to TRBJ1-5; TRBD1 is a possible D gene (5 bases). With 3 bases removed from V and 0 bases from J, the gap between germline ends came to 9 bases. CDR1 SGHAT and CDR2 FQNNGV come from the germline V gene. CDR3 length: 15 residues.

This sequence joins TRBV28 and TRBJ2-2; D is possibly TRBD2 (7 bases). Trimming stripped 3 bases from V and 3 bases from J, with 17 bases between. The CDR3 totals 17 residues. Germline loops: CDR1 MDHEN, CDR2 SYDVKM. This CDR3 reads CASSFWKGGVHTGELFF. CDR3 nucleotide sequence: TGTGCCAGCAGTTTCTGGAAAGGGGGGGTACACACCGGGGAGCTGTTTTTT.

The chain has TRBV28 and TRBJ2-2; 12 bases are a match to TRBD2. The CDR3 sequence is 17 residues long. V was clipped by 6 bases and J by 1 base; unmatched bases: 6. Germline CDR1 is MDHEN and CDR2 is SYDVKM. The CDR3: CASSPRTSGENTGELFF. The CDR3 DNA is TGTGCCAGCAGCCCCAGGACTAGCGGGGAGAACACCGGGGAGCTGTTTTTT.

The chain links TRBV9 to TRBJ2-2, with TRBD2 identical over 9 bases. J was trimmed by 2 bases and V by 0 bases; bases with no gene match: 2. The CDR3 is made up of 16 amino acids. Germline V gene sequence: CDR1 SGDLS, CDR2 YYNGEE. The DNA for the CDR3 is TGTGCCAGCAGCGTAGCCCTAGCGGGAAACACCGGGGAGCTGTTTTTT. Translation: CASSVALAGNTGELFF. Combining the CDR3 with reference TRBV9 and TRBJ2-2 gives the whole variable domain DSGVTQTPKHLITATGQRVTLRCSPRSGDLSVYWYQQSLDQGLQFLIQYYNGEERAKGNILERFSAQQFPDLHSELNLSSLELGDSALYFCASSVALAGNTGELFFGEGSRLTVL.

The chain combines TRBV13 with TRBJ2-7, with TRBD2 matching over 10 bases. Germline CDR1 PRHDT, CDR2 FYEKMQ (reference sequence). The CDR3 is 15 amino acids. J was trimmed by 7 bases and V by 2 bases; bases with no gene match: 8. For the CDR3, the DNA is TGTGCCAGCAGCTTAACCAGCGGGAGGGCTTGGGAGCAGTACTTC. Translation: CASSLTSGRAWEQYF.

This chain links TRBV4-3 with TRBJ2-1, with D possibly matching TRBD2 (5 bases). The length of the CDR3 is 12 residues. Deletions cut 0 bases from V and 9 bases from J, with 6 bases between. Germline V CDR1 and CDR2: LGHNA, YSLEER. CDR3 DNA sequence: TGCGCCAGCAGCCAAGAGGCGGGTGAGCAGTTCTTC. Translating gives CASSQEAGEQFF.

The rearrangement links TRBV4-3 to TRBJ2-3, with 7 bases that match TRBD2. J lost 2 bases, V lost 4 bases, and 12 bases had no gene match. This CDR3 is 17 amino acids long. Germline-derived CDR1 and CDR2 are LGHNA and YSLEER. The CDR3 DNA reads TGCGCCAGCAGCCTCCATGCTAGCGGTTCTTTCACAGATACGCAGTATTTT. It yields the protein CASSLHASGSFTDTQYF.

The genes are TRBV5-4 and TRBJ2-2; tentatively, D is TRBD1 (6 bases). V was clipped by 0 bases and J by 8 bases, with 17 bases between them. Germline CDR1 is SGHNT and CDR2 is YYREEE (reference sequence). This CDR3 is 16 amino acids long. CDR3: CASSLAQGTLRGELFF. The CDR3 DNA sequence: TGTGCCAGCAGCTTGGCCCAGGGGACGCTACGGGGGGAGCTGTTTTTT.

The chain recombines TRBV27 with TRBJ1-4; D is undetermined. Per germline, CDR1 MNHEY and CDR2 SMNVEV (reference sequence). The CDR3 covers 15 residues. Between the trimmed V and J ends, which lost 5 bases and 1 base, there was a span of 11 bases. The CDR3 bases are TGTGCCAGCAGTCCGGACTGGGGAACTAATGAAAAACTGTTTTTT. It specifies CASSPDWGTNEKLFF.

V usage is TRBV5-1 and J usage is TRBJ2-1; 14 positions match TRBD2. CDR1 and CDR2 from the germline V gene are SGHRS and YFSETQ. The CDR3 length is 18 residues. V gave up 4 bases and J gave up 6 bases; unmatched junction bases: 12. The CDR3 DNA sequence: TGCGCCAGCAGCCGGGGACTAGCGGGAGCTAATTACGCCAATGAGCAGTTCTTC. Amino acid sequence: CASSRGLAGANYANEQFF.

The chain joins TRBV20-1 to TRBJ2-1; D is unclear. Deletions cut 6 bases from V and 4 bases from J, with 7 bases between. The CDR3 sequence is 11 residues long. The germline V gene encodes CDR1 DFQATT and CDR2 SNEGSKA (reference sequence). CDR3 DNA sequence: TGCAGTGCCCAGATTTACAATGAGCAGTTCTTC. The encoded protein is CSAQIYNEQFF.

About this clone itself: Other DNA sequences within the sample encode an identical CDR3. V gene TRBV18 combines with J gene TRBJ2-5, with 11 bases aligning to TRBD2. The CDR3 runs 16 residues. Trimming cost V 6 bases and J 2 bases; bases outside gene matches: 8. Looked up from germline, CDR1 is KGHSH and CDR2 is LQKENI. Here the CDR3 DNA reads TGTGCCAGCTCCCCCGGGACTAGCGGACTTCAAGAGACCCAGTACTTC. This codes for CASSPGTSGLQETQYF.

The CDR3 coding sequence is TGTGCCAGCTCCCAACCCGACGGGGGCACCGGGGAGCTGTTTTTT. Translating gives CASSQPDGGTGELFF. The gene calls are TRBV18 and TRBJ2-2, with D tentatively TRBD2 (6 bases). Germline V gene lookup returns CDR1 KGHSH and CDR2 LQKENI. V was trimmed by 6 bases and J by 4 bases, leaving 15 bases between them. The CDR3 contains 15 residues.

The chain has TRBV7-6 and TRBJ2-2; possible D gene TRBD2, 6 bases. Looked up from germline, CDR1 is SGHVS and CDR2 is FNYEAQ. Trimming pared 2 bases from V and 3 bases from J, leaving 10 bases between. CDR3 size: 15 residues. CDR3 sequence: CASSLKTSHTGELFF. CDR3 nucleotide sequence: TGTGCCAGCAGCTTAAAGACTAGTCACACCGGGGAGCTGTTTTTT.

The chain has TRBV6-2 or TRBV6-3 and TRBJ2-3; D is uncertain. This CDR3 has 11 amino acids. The germline CDR1 and CDR2 sequences are MNHEY and SVGEGT. Trimming removed 6 bases at V and 8 bases at J, with 9 bases between. The CDR3 nucleotides read TGTGCCAGCAGCCGAACGGGTACGCAGTATTTT. Translating it yields CASSRTGTQYF.